What follows are 26 T cell receptor beta chains derived from one specimen sequenced in a study of Graves' ophthalmopathy and Graves' hyperthyroidism. RNA transcripts were the template, and TCR beta CDR3 regions were amplified from them. Following a first-round RT-PCR that used HTBI primers, a second-round multiplex PCR was carried out. TCRdb processed the multiplex PCR reads anew with MiXCR; each CDR3 protein has one entry. The sample holds over a million distinct CDR3 sequences, around a third seen once. Sequencing was performed on peripheral blood or thyroid tissue (not recorded which). The receptors come from an adult man with Graves' hyperthyroidism.

The CDR3: CASSLLEPRAPGGRGETQYF. For the CDR3, the DNA is TGTGCCAGCAGCTTGTTGGAGCCCCGGGCCCCCGGGGGGCGCGGAGAGACCCAGTACTTC. The V call is TRBV7-2, the J call TRBJ2-5, with D perhaps matching TRBD2 (7 bases). Germline CDR1 and CDR2: SGHTA and FQGNSA. The CDR3 sequence is 20 residues long. Deletions cut 3 bases from V and 4 bases from J, with 30 bases between.

This rearrangement joins TRBV7-9 to TRBJ1-1; a possible D gene is TRBD1 (5 bases). V lost 1 base and J 2 bases, leaving 17 bases between the germline ends. Germline V gene data show CDR1 as SEHNR and CDR2 as FQNEAQ (reference sequence). The CDR3 totals 17 residues. The CDR3: CASSLEAGMGINTEAFF. The CDR3 nucleotides read TGTGCCAGCAGCTTAGAGGCAGGGATGGGTATAAACACTGAAGCTTTCTTT. Full variable domain (rest looked up from reference TRBV7-9 and TRBJ1-1): DTGVSQNPRHKITKRGQNVTFRCDPISEHNRLYWYRQTLGQGPEFLTYFQNEAQLEKSRLLSDRFSAERPKGSFSTLEIQRTEQGDSAMYLCASSLEAGMGINTEAFFGQGTRLTVV.

V and J are TRBV19 and TRBJ1-1; the match to TRBD1 covers 10 bases. The V and J ends lost 10 bases and 11 bases, in that order; junction bases with no gene match: 28. CDR3 length: 18 residues. Germline values: CDR1 LNHDA, CDR2 SQIVND (reference sequence). DNA for the CDR3: TGTGCCACTAGAACACAAATAACAGGACAGGGGGAGGAGGAATCGGCTTTCTTT. Its protein product is CATRTQITGQGEEESAFF.

This clonotype was picked up many times. The V call is TRBV7-9, the J call TRBJ1-1; D gene uncertain. Germline CDR1 SEHNR, CDR2 FQNEAQ (reference sequence). The V and J ends lost 3 bases and 1 base respectively, with 12 bases between them. The length of the CDR3 is 15 residues. In nucleotides, the CDR3 is TGTGCCAGCAGCTTCGTCCCTAGTGGGAACACTGAAGCTTTCTTT. It encodes CASSFVPSGNTEAFF. Full variable domain (missing parts from reference TRBV7-9 and TRBJ1-1): DTGVSQNPRHKITKRGQNVTFRCDPISEHNRLYWYRQTLGQGPEFLTYFQNEAQLEKSRLLSDRFSAERPKGSFSTLEIQRTEQGDSAMYLCASSFVPSGNTEAFFGQGTRLTVV.

This clonotype turned up a few times. The chain employs TRBV6-5 and TRBJ1-2; a weak D match, TRBD1 (6 bases). Germline CDR1 and CDR2: MNHEY and SVGAGI. V lost 6 bases and J lost 4, with 15 bases in between. The CDR3 spans 14 residues. CDR3 amino acids: CASSGTRQAYGYTF. CDR3 nucleotide sequence: TGTGCCAGCAGCGGGACCAGACAGGCCTATGGCTACACCTTC.

This clonotype came up a few times. The CDR3 does not end in the conserved phenylalanine or tryptophan, so this is likely a read error. The DNA is left out, because the CDR3 cannot be placed on it with certainty; the CDR3 is given as TCRdb lists it. The chain couples TRBV12-3 or TRBV12-4 to TRBJ2-7; TRBD1, the table's D call, lacks a check against the DNA. Counting both end residues, the CDR3 totals 8 amino acids. The CDR3 sequence is CASSPRDR.

A remark on this clonotype: This CDR3 is missing its conserved last phenylalanine or tryptophan, likely due to a read error. The limits of the CDR3 on the DNA are not certain, so only TCRdb's listed CDR3 is given. The chain carries TRBV5-1 and TRBJ1-3. Germline CDR1 SGHRS, CDR2 YFSETQ. The CDR3 is made up of 8 amino acids, end residues included. The CDR3 loop is CASSGGLQ.

A few counts support this clonotype. The genes are TRBV5-4 and TRBJ1-2, with 8 bases fitting TRBD1. This CDR3 has 13 residues. J gave up 8 bases and V 4 bases, and 7 bases lay outside the gene matches. Germline V gene sequence: CDR1 SGHNT, CDR2 YYREEE (reference sequence). The chain's CDR3 is CASSIQGVEGYTF. CDR3 nucleotides: TGTGCCAGCAGCATACAGGGGGTAGAGGGCTACACCTTC.

Concerning this clonotype: Relative to the germline gene, one junction end is altered; a read error may explain this. V and J are TRBV10-3 and TRBJ1-6; possible D gene TRBD1, 6 bases. The CDR3 spans 16 residues. Germline V gene lookup returns CDR1 ENHRY and CDR2 SYGVKD. The CDR3 DNA sequence: TGTGCCAGCAGTTACTCGTCCAGGGGAAATAATTCACCCCTCCACTTT. As protein: CASSYSSRGNNSPLHF.

The rearrangement links TRBV19 to TRBJ2-7; perhaps TRBD1 as D (5 bases). The CDR3 length is 14 residues. V lost 4 bases and J lost 2, with 12 bases in between. Germline assignment: CDR1 LNHDA and CDR2 SQIVND (reference sequence). CDR3 loop: CASSKTTDTYEQYF. In DNA form, the CDR3 reads TGTGCCAGTAGTAAGACGACAGATACCTACGAGCAGTACTTC.

V and J are TRBV6-5 and TRBJ2-5, with TRBD2 matching 8 bases. Germline CDR1 reads MNHEY; CDR2 reads SVGAGI. CDR3 length: 13 amino acids. Trimming at V came to 10 bases and at J to 4 bases, leaving 8 bases not matched to a gene. CDR3 region: CATSGRARETQYF. CDR3 DNA sequence: TGTGCCACCTCCGGGAGGGCACGAGAGACCCAGTACTTC.

This clonotype has ten or more counts. The chain joins TRBV4-1 to TRBJ2-7; D is undetermined. Germline CDR1 reads MGHRA; CDR2 reads YSYEKL. The CDR3 length is 15 residues. V was shortened by 5 bases and J by 0 bases, with 14 bases between the two germline ends. The CDR3 reads CASSAADEASYEQYF. The CDR3 DNA sequence: TGCGCCAGCAGCGCCGCGGACGAGGCCTCCTACGAGCAGTACTTC.

This clonotype was counted at least ten times. The J gene is TRBJ2-5, the V gene TRBV12-3 or TRBV12-4; no definite D call. The CDR3 spans 12 residues. The V gene lost 7 bases and the J gene lost 5 bases, with 11 bases spanning the gap. The DNA of the CDR3 is TGTGCCAGCACCCCGGATAGGGAGACCCAGTACTTC. The encoded protein is CASTPDRETQYF.

As to this clonotype: A much larger clone is a single base away; this may be a read error. The rearrangement joins TRBV20-1 to TRBJ1-5; D gene unclear. The CDR3 is made up of 15 amino acids. Germline CDR1 is DFQATT and CDR2 is SNEGSKA (reference sequence). V lost 3 bases to trimming and J lost 1 base, with 13 bases between them. The CDR3 nucleotides read TGCAGTGCTAGGGGCAGCCAAGTAAGCAATCAGCCCCAGCATTTT. It encodes CSARGSQVSNQPQHF.

The chain joins TRBV5-8 to TRBJ1-5; no definite D call. From germline, CDR1 is SGHTS and CDR2 YDEGEE. V was shortened by 2 bases and J by 3 bases, with 15 bases between the two germline ends. The CDR3 length is 16 residues. In nucleotides, the CDR3 is TGTGCCAGCAGCTTAGAAATGCCAGAATACAATCAGCCCCAGCATTTT. Translation: CASSLEMPEYNQPQHF.

The V and J genes are TRBV20-1 and TRBJ1-1; TRBD1 is a possible D gene (5 bases). The CDR3 runs 15 residues. V dropped 4 bases and J dropped 1 base, with 16 bases sitting between them. Germline-derived CDR1 and CDR2 are DFQATT and SNEGSKA (reference sequence). The CDR3 is CSAKSGGVQNTEAFF. As DNA, the CDR3 is TGCAGTGCTAAGAGCGGGGGGGTACAGAACACTGAAGCTTTCTTT.

This clonotype appeared a single time. One junction end disagrees with the germline gene, perhaps due to a read error. The J gene is TRBJ1-2, the V gene TRBV29-1; TRBD1 aligns across 7 bases. CDR1 and CDR2 from the germline V gene are SQVTM and ANQGSEA. This CDR3 region has 9 residues. In DNA form, the CDR3 reads TGCAGCGTGGAGGACAGGTACTCCTTC. It yields the protein CSVEDRYSF.

The chain carries TRBV28 and TRBJ2-5, with TRBD2 as a possible D gene (7 bases). Trimming took 3 bases from V and 2 from J, leaving 13 bases between them. CDR1 and CDR2 (germline): MDHEN, SYDVKM. The CDR3 consists of 15 residues. The chain's CDR3 is CASSLYRGGQETQYF. CDR3 bases: TGTGCCAGCAGTTTGTATAGGGGGGGACAAGAGACCCAGTACTTC.

As DNA, the CDR3 is TGTGCCAGCAACATACAGGGGGCGGGCTACACCTTC. Protein product: CASNIQGAGYTF. The rearrangement links TRBV12-3 or TRBV12-4 to TRBJ1-2, with TRBD1 identical over 9 bases. The length of the CDR3 is 12 residues. With V trimmed by 7 bases and J by 8 bases, 5 bases remained unmatched.

This clonotype was picked up many times. The chain links TRBV5-1 to TRBJ2-2; TRBD1 matches at 11 bases. The V gene's germline CDR1 is SGHRS and CDR2 YFSETQ. The CDR3 covers 16 residues. V trimming: 4 bases; J trimming: 6 bases; junction bases outside the gene matches: 8. The CDR3 coding sequence is TGCGCCAGCAGCATCCGGACAGGGGGCGTTGCCGGGGAGCTGTTTTTT. It yields the protein CASSIRTGGVAGELFF.

This clonotype was counted ten times or more. V gene TRBV7-9 combines with J gene TRBJ1-2, with 12 bases aligning to TRBD1. Germline V gene data show CDR1 as SEHNR and CDR2 as FQNEAQ (reference sequence). J gave up 5 bases and V 4 bases, and 5 bases lay outside the gene matches. The CDR3 extends over 15 amino acids. The CDR3 nucleotides are TGTGCCAGCAGCTCCCGGGACAGGGGGCTTTATGGCTACACCTTC. The encoded protein is CASSSRDRGLYGYTF. Based on the CDR3 plus reference TRBV7-9 and TRBJ1-2, the full variable domain is DTGVSQNPRHKITKRGQNVTFRCDPISEHNRLYWYRQTLGQGPEFLTYFQNEAQLEKSRLLSDRFSAERPKGSFSTLEIQRTEQGDSAMYLCASSSRDRGLYGYTFGSGTRLTVV.

This clonotype was detected ten times or more. V and J are TRBV19 and TRBJ1-4, with D perhaps matching TRBD1 (6 bases). The CDR3 covers 14 residues. The V and J ends lost 9 bases and 5 bases respectively, with 16 bases between them. Germline CDR1 LNHDA, CDR2 SQIVND (reference sequence). CDR3 sequence reads: CASKPGQLNEKLFF. The CDR3 DNA sequence: TGTGCCAGCAAGCCAGGACAGCTAAATGAAAAACTGTTTTTT.

This chain joins TRBV10-3 and TRBJ1-4; D remains ambiguous. This CDR3 has 17 residues. V was shortened by 0 bases and J by 3 bases, with 14 bases between the two germline ends. CDR1 and CDR2 from the germline V gene are ENHRY and SYGVKD. CDR3 residues: CAISESSSMGSNEKLFF. The CDR3 nucleotides read TGTGCCATCAGTGAGTCATCCTCCATGGGCTCTAATGAAAAACTGTTTTTT.

J is TRBJ2-7 and V is TRBV20-1; 7 bases agree with TRBD2. V trimming: 0 bases; J trimming: 0 bases; junction bases outside the gene matches: 11. The CDR3 sequence is 17 residues long. Germline V gene data show CDR1 as DFQATT and CDR2 as SNEGSKA (reference sequence). The CDR3 nucleotides read TGCAGTGCTAGAGATGCTCGAGCGGGACTACCCTCCTACGAGCAGTACTTC. This codes for CSARDARAGLPSYEQYF.

Only a few counts were recorded for this clonotype. The V and J genes are TRBV7-9 and TRBJ2-5; D gene unclear. This CDR3 region has 14 residues. Germline V gene sequence: CDR1 SEHNR, CDR2 FQNEAQ (reference sequence). V was pared by 5 bases and J by 1 base, with 11 bases between. Here the CDR3 reads CASSVSLSQETQYF. CDR3 nucleotide sequence: TGTGCCAGCAGCGTTAGCCTCAGCCAAGAGACCCAGTACTTC.

This chain connects TRBV10-3 to TRBJ2-7, with D tentatively TRBD1 (5 bases). The CDR3 runs to 13 residues. Trimming left V 10 bases short and J 6 bases short, with 19 bases between. CDR1 is ENHRY, CDR2 SYGVKD, per germline. The CDR3 sequence is CASTRTPRGEQYF. DNA of the CDR3: TGTGCCAGCACCCGGACACCACGTGGCGAGCAGTACTTC.